This T cell receptor beta chain was recovered during a study of radiotherapy plus CTLA-4 blockade in lung cancer. Turning to this clone: Its antigen is not known.

The repertoire was sequenced with immunoSEQ multiplex PCR; TCRdb's copy has only in-frame clones and lacks some. The sample lists approximately 82,000 clones; about four fifths were seen once. Receiving focal radiation plus CTLA-4 blockade with ipilimumab were patients who had chemo-refractory metastatic non-small-cell lung cancer. Whole-study findings and limits: Interferon-beta and early blood T cell clone dynamics reportedly predicted response best. Some TCR clones had been derived from tumors. These clones expanded in peripheral blood after radiotherapy plus ipilimumab.

This CDR3 spans 15 amino acids. Germline loops: CDR1 ENHRY, CDR2 SYGVKD. J was trimmed by 5 bases and V by 10 bases; bases with no gene match: 16. The TCR sequence derives from a human donor with non-small cell lung cancer that progressed on radiotherapy plus ipilimumab. This sample comprised peripheral blood, obtained from a patient treated with radiotherapy plus ipilimumab. This chain links TRBV10-3 with TRBJ2-7; 8 bases line up with TRBD2. Here the CDR3 DNA reads TGTGCCACCAGGCTTTATGGACTAGCCGGCGACGAGCAGTACTTC. The encoded protein is CATRLYGLAGDEQYF.